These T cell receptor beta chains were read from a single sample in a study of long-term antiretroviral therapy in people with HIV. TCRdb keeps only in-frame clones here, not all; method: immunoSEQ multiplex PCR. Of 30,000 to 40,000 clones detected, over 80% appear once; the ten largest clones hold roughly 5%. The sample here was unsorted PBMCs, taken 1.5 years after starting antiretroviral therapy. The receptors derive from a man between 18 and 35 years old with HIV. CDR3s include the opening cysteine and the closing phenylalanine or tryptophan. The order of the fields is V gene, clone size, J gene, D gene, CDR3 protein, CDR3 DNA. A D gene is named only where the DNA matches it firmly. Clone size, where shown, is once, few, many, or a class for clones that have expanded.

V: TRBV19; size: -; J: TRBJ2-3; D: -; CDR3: CASSRVGTDTQYF; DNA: TGTGCCAGTAGTAGGGTGGGCACAGATACGCAGTATTTT
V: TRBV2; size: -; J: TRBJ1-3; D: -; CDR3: CASSERISSGNTIYF; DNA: TGTGCCAGCAGTGAACGGATAAGCTCTGGAAACACCATATATTTT
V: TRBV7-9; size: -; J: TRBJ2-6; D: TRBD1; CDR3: CASSWDRAGANVLTF; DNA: TGTGCCAGCAGCTGGGACAGGGCTGGGGCCAACGTCCTGACTTTC
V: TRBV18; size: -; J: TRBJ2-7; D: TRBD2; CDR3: CASSKDTGGRVGEQYF; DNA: TGTGCCAGCTCAAAAGATACGGGCGGGAGAGTCGGCGAGCAGTACTTC
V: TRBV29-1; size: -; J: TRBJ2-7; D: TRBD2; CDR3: CSVVGSSGRREQYF; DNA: TGCAGCGTTGTAGGTTCTAGCGGGAGAAGGGAGCAGTACTTC
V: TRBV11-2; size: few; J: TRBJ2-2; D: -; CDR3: CASSLRRAANTGELFF; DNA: TGTGCCAGCAGCTTGCGACGAGCCGCGAACACCGGGGAGCTGTTTTTT
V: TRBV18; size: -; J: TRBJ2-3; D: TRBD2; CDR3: CASSPSHRPTSGADTQYF; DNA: TGTGCCAGCTCACCCTCTCACAGACCGACTAGCGGGGCAGATACGCAGTATTTT
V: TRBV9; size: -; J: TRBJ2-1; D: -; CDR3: CASSVGEGGEQFF; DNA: TGTGCCAGCAGCGTAGGGGAAGGAGGTGAGCAGTTCTTC
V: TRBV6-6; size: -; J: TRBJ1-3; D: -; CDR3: CASSSHGLGNTIYF; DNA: TGTGCCAGCAGCAGTCACGGCTTAGGAAACACCATATATTTT
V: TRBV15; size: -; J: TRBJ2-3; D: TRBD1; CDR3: CATSRVTGRDTQYF; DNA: TGTGCCACCAGCAGGGTGACAGGGAGAGATACGCAGTATTTT
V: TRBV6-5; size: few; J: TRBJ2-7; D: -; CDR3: CASSSSKRVSYEQYF; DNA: TGTGCCAGCAGTTCATCTAAGCGGGTCTCCTACGAGCAGTACTTC
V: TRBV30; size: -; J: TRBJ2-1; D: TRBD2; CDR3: CAWSMTGGPDEQFF; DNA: TGTGCCTGGAGTATGACGGGAGGGCCCGATGAGCAGTTCTTC
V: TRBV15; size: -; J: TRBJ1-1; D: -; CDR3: CATSRDRGVAAFF; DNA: TGTGCCACCAGCAGAGATAGGGGGGTGGCAGCTTTCTTT
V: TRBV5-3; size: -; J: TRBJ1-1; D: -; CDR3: CARSTPMRRLNTEAFF; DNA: TGTGCCAGAAGCACACCTATGCGGAGGCTGAACACTGAAGCTTTCTTT
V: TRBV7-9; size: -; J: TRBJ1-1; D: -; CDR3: CASSAVGANTEAFF; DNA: TGTGCCAGCAGTGCAGTTGGGGCGAACACTGAAGCTTTCTTT
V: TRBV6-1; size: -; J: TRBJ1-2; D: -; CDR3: CASSRYSLNYGYTF; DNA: TGTGCCAGCAGTCGGTACAGCCTTAACTATGGCTACACCTTC
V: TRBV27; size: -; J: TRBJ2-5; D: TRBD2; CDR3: CASSLIYAGLPMETQYF; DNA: TGTGCCAGCAGTTTAATCTATGCGGGACTACCAATGGAAACCCAGTACTTC
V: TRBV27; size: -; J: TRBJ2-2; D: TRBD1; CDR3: CASRRDRANTGELFF; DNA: TGTGCCAGCAGGAGAGACAGGGCGAACACCGGGGAGCTGTTTTTT
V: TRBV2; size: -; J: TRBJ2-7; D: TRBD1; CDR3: CASSGQGWYEQYF; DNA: TGTGCCAGCAGCGGACAGGGTTGGTACGAGCAGTACTTC
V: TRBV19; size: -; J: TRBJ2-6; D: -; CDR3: CASSDFRDSGANVLTF; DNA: TGTGCCAGTAGTGACTTCAGGGACTCTGGGGCCAACGTCCTGACTTTC
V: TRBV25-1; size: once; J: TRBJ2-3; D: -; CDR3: CASSEVTGTDTQYF; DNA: TGTGCCAGCAGTGAGGTTACGGGCACAGATACGCAGTATTTT
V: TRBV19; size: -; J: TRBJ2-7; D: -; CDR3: CASKVSGLSSYEQYF; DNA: TGTGCCAGCAAAGTATCGGGCCTCAGCTCCTACGAGCAGTACTTC
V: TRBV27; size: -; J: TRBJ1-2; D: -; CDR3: CASRKGGGGYTF; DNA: TGTGCCAGCAGGAAGGGAGGTGGTGGCTACACCTTC
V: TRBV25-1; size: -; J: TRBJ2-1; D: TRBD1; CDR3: CASSAPRQGVNYNEQFF; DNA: TGTGCCAGCAGTGCCCCGAGACAGGGAGTAAACTACAATGAGCAGTTCTTC
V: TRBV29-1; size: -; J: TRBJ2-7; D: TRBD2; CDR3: CSVEVPSGTYEQYF; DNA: TGCAGCGTTGAAGTTCCTAGCGGGACCTACGAGCAGTACTTC
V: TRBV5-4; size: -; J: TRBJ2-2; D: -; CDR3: CASNAGSNTGELFF; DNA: TGTGCCAGCAATGCAGGTTCGAACACCGGGGAGCTGTTTTTT
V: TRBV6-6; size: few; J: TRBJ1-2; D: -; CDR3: CASSYGVGGYTF; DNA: TGTGCCAGCAGTTACGGCGTGGGTGGCTACACCTTC
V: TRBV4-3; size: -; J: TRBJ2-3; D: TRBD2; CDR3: CASSQAVGGRAFDTQYF; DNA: TGCGCCAGCAGCCAAGCAGTAGGCGGGAGGGCCTTTGATACGCAGTATTTT
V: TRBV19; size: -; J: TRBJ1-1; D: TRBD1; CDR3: CASSMGQGATEAFF; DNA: TGTGCCAGTAGTATGGGGCAGGGGGCCACTGAAGCTTTCTTT
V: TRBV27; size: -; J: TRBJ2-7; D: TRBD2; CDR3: CASSWAGGSSYEQYF; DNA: TGTGCCAGCAGTTGGGCGGGGGGAAGCTCCTACGAGCAGTACTTC
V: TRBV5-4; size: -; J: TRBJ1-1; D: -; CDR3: CASSFLQGGNTEAFF; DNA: TGTGCCAGCAGCTTCCTACAAGGGGGGAACACTGAAGCTTTCTTT
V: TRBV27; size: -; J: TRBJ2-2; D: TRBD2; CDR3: CASSLWPSGSRNTGELFF; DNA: TGTGCCAGCAGTTTGTGGCCTAGCGGGAGCAGGAACACCGGGGAGCTGTTTTTT